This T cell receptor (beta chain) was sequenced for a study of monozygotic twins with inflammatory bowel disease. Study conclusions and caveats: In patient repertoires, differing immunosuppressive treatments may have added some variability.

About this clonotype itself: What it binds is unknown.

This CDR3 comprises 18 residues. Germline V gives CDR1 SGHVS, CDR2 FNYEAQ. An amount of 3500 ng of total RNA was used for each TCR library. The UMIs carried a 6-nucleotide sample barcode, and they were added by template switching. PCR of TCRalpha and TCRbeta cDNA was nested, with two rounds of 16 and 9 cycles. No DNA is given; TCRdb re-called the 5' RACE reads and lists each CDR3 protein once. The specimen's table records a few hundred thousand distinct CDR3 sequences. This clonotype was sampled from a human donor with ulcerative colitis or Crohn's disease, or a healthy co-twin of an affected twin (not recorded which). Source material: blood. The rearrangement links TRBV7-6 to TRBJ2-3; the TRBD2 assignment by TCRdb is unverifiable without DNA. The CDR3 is CASSGLAGALGSTDTQYF.